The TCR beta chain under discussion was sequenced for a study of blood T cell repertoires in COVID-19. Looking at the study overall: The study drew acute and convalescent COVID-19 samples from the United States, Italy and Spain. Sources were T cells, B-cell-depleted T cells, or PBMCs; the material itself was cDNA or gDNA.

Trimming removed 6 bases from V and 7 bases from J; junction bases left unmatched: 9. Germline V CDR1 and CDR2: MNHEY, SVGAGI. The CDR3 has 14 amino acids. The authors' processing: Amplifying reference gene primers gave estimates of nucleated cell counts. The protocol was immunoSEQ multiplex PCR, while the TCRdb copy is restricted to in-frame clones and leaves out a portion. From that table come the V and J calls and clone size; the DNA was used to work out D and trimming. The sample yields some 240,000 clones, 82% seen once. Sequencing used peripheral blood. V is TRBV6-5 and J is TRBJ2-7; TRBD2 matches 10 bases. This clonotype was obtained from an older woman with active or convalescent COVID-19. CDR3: CASSRAGGLGEQYF. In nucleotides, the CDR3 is TGTGCCAGCAGCCGAGCGGGGGGGCTGGGAGAGCAGTACTTC.